This entry lists 20 T cell receptor beta chains sequenced from one sample in a study of CD8 T cells in ankylosing spondylitis. TCRdb independently ran MiXCR on the 5' RACE reads; one entry per CDR3 protein. This sample carries 150,000 to 200,000 distinct CDR3 sequences, around 16% of them seen once, and the ten largest clones take about 8%. Material: blood, either unsorted or a sorted T cell fraction (not recorded which). These receptors came from a male donor with ankylosing spondylitis or in good health (not recorded which).

This clonotype was seen at least ten times. This chain uses TRBV20-1 with TRBJ2-1, with 9 bases identical to TRBD2. In germline, CDR1 is DFQATT, CDR2 SNEGSKA (reference sequence). V lost 4 bases, J lost 2 bases, and 9 bases stayed unmatched. The CDR3 extends over 16 amino acids. For the CDR3, the DNA is TGCAGTGCTACTCGATTAGCGGGAGTGGCCTACAATGAGCAGTTCTTC. Its protein product is CSATRLAGVAYNEQFF.

This clonotype has ten or more counts. The rearrangement links TRBV12-3 or TRBV12-4 to TRBJ2-7; 13 bases map to TRBD2. The CDR3 is made up of 15 amino acids. J was trimmed by 7 bases and V by 6 bases; bases with no gene match: 9. CDR3 DNA sequence: TGTGCCAGCAGGCTTGGGACTAGCGGGACCCTGGAGCAGTACTTC. Its translation is CASRLGTSGTLEQYF.

This chain links TRBV2 with TRBJ1-5; no clear D. V gave up 3 bases and J gave up 9 bases, with 18 bases separating them. The germline CDR1 and CDR2 sequences are SNHLY and FYNNEI. The CDR3 has 15 amino acids. The CDR3: CASSDWSGRSRPQHF. The CDR3 DNA follows: TGTGCCAGCAGTGATTGGTCGGGCAGATCAAGGCCCCAGCATTTT.

The CDR3 coding sequence is TGTGCCTGGAGTGTCGGAGCGGGAGGTCTCGATGAGCAGTTCTTC. Protein sequence: CAWSVGAGGLDEQFF. The chain employs TRBV30 and TRBJ2-1; 9 nucleotides agree with TRBD2. The junction had 8 bases not matched to a gene; V was cut back by 0 bases and J by 8 bases. The CDR3 is made up of 15 amino acids. CDR1 is GTSNPN, CDR2 SVGIG, per germline (reference sequence).

This clonotype was found many times. The rearrangement links TRBV12-3 or TRBV12-4 to TRBJ1-2; D is ambiguous. The CDR3 has 13 residues. V was clipped by 6 bases and J by 2 bases, with 10 bases between them. CDR3 region: CASSSGPNYGYTF. Here the CDR3 DNA reads TGTGCCAGCAGCTCTGGACCGAACTATGGCTACACCTTC.

This clonotype was detected many times. This chain joins TRBV20-1 and TRBJ2-3; D call uncertain. Germline CDR1 is DFQATT and CDR2 is SNEGSKA (reference sequence). CDR3 size: 11 residues. Trimming removed 4 bases from V and 4 bases from J, with 6 bases in between. The CDR3 region is CSATFADTQYF. In DNA form, the CDR3 reads TGCAGTGCTACGTTCGCAGATACGCAGTATTTT.

The table lists this clonotype with many counts. The rearrangement uses TRBV20-1 and TRBJ2-3; a possible D gene is TRBD2 (6 bases). Per the germline V gene, CDR1 is DFQATT and CDR2 is SNEGSKA (reference sequence). Trimming took 3 bases from V and 0 from J, leaving 16 bases between them. This CDR3 spans 16 amino acids. The CDR3 DNA is TGCAGTGCTAGTCAGCGGGCTGACACTAGCACAGATACGCAGTATTTT. Translated: CSASQRADTSTDTQYF.

This chain joins TRBV28 and TRBJ2-3, with D possibly matching TRBD2 (6 bases). The V gene lost 6 bases and the J gene lost 6 bases, with 16 bases spanning the gap. Germline values: CDR1 MDHEN, CDR2 SYDVKM. The CDR3 runs to 14 residues. The CDR3 region is CASSGSPPFDTQYF. CDR3 nucleotides: TGTGCCAGCAGCGGGAGTCCCCCATTTGATACGCAGTATTTT.

The J gene is TRBJ2-3, the V gene TRBV7-2; D gene uncertain. The CDR3 contains 13 residues. The germline CDR1 and CDR2 sequences are SGHTA and FQGNSA. With 3 bases removed from V and 2 bases from J, the gap between germline ends came to 6 bases. The CDR3 nucleotides are TGTGCCAGCAGCTTTATGGACACAGATACGCAGTATTTT. This codes for CASSFMDTDTQYF.

This clonotype was picked up one time. The chain employs TRBV3-1 and TRBJ2-1, with 15 bases identical to TRBD2. This CDR3 has 18 residues. V dropped 8 bases and J dropped 0; count of bases not matched to a gene: 8. Germline assignment: CDR1 LGHDT and CDR2 YNNKEL (reference sequence). CDR3 in DNA: TGTGCCAGCTGGAGGGGACTAGCGGGAGGCAGCTCCTACAATGAGCAGTTCTTC. It yields the protein CASWRGLAGGSSYNEQFF.

With respect to this clonotype: This may come from a read error, since a much larger clone is one base off. The rearrangement joins TRBV30 to TRBJ1-5; unclear D gene. V gave up 1 base and J gave up 7 bases, with 14 bases separating them. Germline V gene data show CDR1 as GTSNPN and CDR2 as SVGIG (reference sequence). This CDR3 has 14 residues. In nucleotides, the CDR3 is TGTGCCTGGAGTGGTCAGACGTTGTGCCAGCCCCAGCATTTT. Translating gives CAWSGQTLCQPQHF.

Ten or more counts support this clonotype. CDR3 sequence (DNA): TGTGCCATCAGTCCCCAGGCAGATCAGCCCCAGCATTTT. Translated, it gives CAISPQADQPQHF. The V call is TRBV10-3, the J call TRBJ1-5, with D hard to call. The CDR3 extends over 13 amino acids. Trimming shortened V by 5 bases and J by 5 bases, and 10 bases separated the two germline ends. Germline V gene data show CDR1 as ENHRY and CDR2 as SYGVKD.

This clonotype was detected only a few times. A much larger clone sits a single nucleotide away, making a read error possible. The chain couples TRBV20-1 to TRBJ2-4, with 9 positions matching TRBD2. V was clipped by 3 bases and J by 5 bases; unmatched bases: 8. Germline V lookup: CDR1 DFQATT, CDR2 SNEGSKA (reference sequence). CDR3 length: 15 residues. The CDR3 DNA is TGCAGTGCTAGTCCCCCCAGACTAGCGGAAAACATTCAGTACTTC. Translated, it gives CSASPPRLAENIQYF.

The chain employs TRBV5-1 and TRBJ2-3, with D tentatively TRBD1 (6 bases). From germline, CDR1 is SGHRS and CDR2 YFSETQ. With 2 bases removed from V and 4 bases from J, the gap between germline ends came to 11 bases. CDR3 length: 14 residues. The CDR3 loop is CASSFQQGSDTQYF. DNA for the CDR3: TGCGCCAGCAGCTTCCAACAGGGATCAGATACGCAGTATTTT. Supplemented by reference TRBV5-1 and TRBJ2-3, the full variable domain reads KAGVTQTPRYLIKTRGQQVTLSCSPISGHRSVSWYQQTPGQGLQFLFEYFSETQRNKGNFPGRFSGRQFSNSRSEMNVSTLELGDSALYLCASSFQQGSDTQYFGPGTRLTVL.

This clonotype was observed at least ten times. V and J are TRBV2 and TRBJ2-7, with no clear D. This CDR3 has 11 amino acids. V was cut by 5 bases and J by 9 bases, with 11 bases left in between. Germline assignment: CDR1 SNHLY and CDR2 FYNNEI. The CDR3 coding sequence is TGTGCCAGCAGTAGCTACTGGGGGCAGTACTTC. Protein product: CASSSYWGQYF.

The table lists this clonotype with a few counts. The chain carries TRBV27 and TRBJ2-1; D may be TRBD1 (6 bases). V gave up 5 bases and J gave up 0 bases, with 14 bases separating them. The CDR3 contains 16 residues. The germline V gene has CDR1 MNHEY and CDR2 SMNVEV (reference sequence). CDR3 DNA sequence: TGTGCCAGCAGTCCCGACAGGACCCGCTCCTACAATGAGCAGTTCTTC. It encodes CASSPDRTRSYNEQFF.

A few counts support this clonotype. The chain is built from TRBV19 and TRBJ2-5; D remains ambiguous. This CDR3 comprises 13 residues. Trimming removed 5 bases at V and 5 bases at J, with 12 bases between. Germline V CDR1 and CDR2: LNHDA, SQIVND (reference sequence). The CDR3, as DNA: TGTGCCAGTAGTTTCGCCCCAGCGGAGACCCAGTACTTC. It yields the protein CASSFAPAETQYF.

This clonotype was seen ten or more times. V gene TRBV5-1 combines with J gene TRBJ2-1; the match to TRBD1 covers 8 bases. V lost 2 bases to trimming and J lost 8 bases; unmatched junction nucleotides: 9. The CDR3 spans 15 residues. CDR1 and CDR2 (germline): SGHRS, YFSETQ. The CDR3 loop reads CASSLGTGPRYEQFF. The CDR3 nucleotides read TGCGCCAGCAGCTTAGGGACAGGACCGCGATATGAGCAGTTCTTC.

This clonotype has only a few counts. This chain connects TRBV20-1 to TRBJ2-2; 7 nucleotides align to TRBD2. The trim removed 3 bases at V and 4 bases at J, leaving 5 bases unmatched. There are 14 residues in the CDR3. The germline V gene has CDR1 DFQATT and CDR2 SNEGSKA (reference sequence). Here the CDR3 reads CSARRDYSTGELFF. Written as DNA, the CDR3 is TGCAGTGCTAGGAGGGACTACTCCACCGGGGAGCTGTTTTTT.

In its sample, this clonotype was seen many times. This sequence joins TRBV28 and TRBJ2-5; 7 bases line up with TRBD2. Germline trimming cut 6 bases from V and 6 bases from J; bases unmatched to any gene: 7. The germline gives CDR1 MDHEN, CDR2 SYDVKM. CDR3 length: 13 amino acids. CDR3 region: CASSSTSLKTQYF. DNA for the CDR3: TGTGCCAGCAGCTCGACTAGCCTCAAGACCCAGTACTTC.